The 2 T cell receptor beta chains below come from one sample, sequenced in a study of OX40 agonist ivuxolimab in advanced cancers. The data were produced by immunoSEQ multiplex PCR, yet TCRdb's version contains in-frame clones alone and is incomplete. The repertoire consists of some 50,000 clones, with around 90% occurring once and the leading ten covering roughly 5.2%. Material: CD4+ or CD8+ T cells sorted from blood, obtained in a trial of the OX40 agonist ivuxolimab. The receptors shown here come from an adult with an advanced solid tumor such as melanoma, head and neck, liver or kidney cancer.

CDR3: CASSIHPGLAPNEQFF. The DNA of the CDR3 is TGTGCCAGCAGCATACACCCGGGACTAGCACCCAATGAGCAGTTCTTC. The chain combines TRBV7-3 with TRBJ2-1; 9 nucleotides align to TRBD2. The CDR3 is made up of 16 amino acids. V lost 5 bases, J lost 6 bases, and 11 bases stayed unmatched. Germline CDR1 and CDR2: SGHTA and FQGTGA.

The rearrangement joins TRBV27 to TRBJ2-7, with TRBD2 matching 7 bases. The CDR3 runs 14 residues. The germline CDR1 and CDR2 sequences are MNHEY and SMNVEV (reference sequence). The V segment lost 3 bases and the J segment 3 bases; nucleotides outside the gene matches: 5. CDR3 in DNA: TGTGCCAGCAGTTTTGGCCTAGCGGTCTACGAGCAGTACTTC. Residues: CASSFGLAVYEQYF.